Sequencing of this TCR beta chain was carried out in a study of T cells expressing NK-cell markers. Overall study context: Repertoires of TCR beta were obtained from T cells sorted as CD3+CD56+NKG2C+, CD3+CD56+NKG2C- and CD3+CD56-NKG2C+. Study findings and constraints: Expanded NKG2C+ T cell clones were not confirmed as HCMV-specific.

TCRdb re-called the 5' RACE reads, yielding one record per CDR3 amino acid sequence without DNA. The repertoire table contains about 150,000 distinct CDR3 sequences. Note on this clonotype: What it binds is not known.

The CDR3 has 17 residues. The germline V gene encodes CDR1 GTSNPN and CDR2 SVGIG (reference sequence). V is TRBV30 and J is TRBJ2-2; the D call from TCRdb, TRBD1, cannot be confirmed without DNA. The TCR was taken from a man aged 18-30 years in good health. Sequences were obtained from blood T cells: a sorted CD56 or NKG2C T cell subset, CD4+ or CD8+ T cells, or bulk PBMC T cells (not recorded which). CDR3 protein: CAWTTWGTGSHTGELFF.